Sequencing of this TCR beta chain was carried out in a study of cytomegalovirus exposure and HLA in healthy donors. Study-wide context: An earlier analysis identified more than 95 million unique TCR beta sequences in some 180 million T cells. The study, taken as a whole, reports: There were reportedly fewer N-insertions in an Asian-associated ancestry cluster than the roughly 700-donor mean, in a later analysis. Cytomegalovirus-associated status was assigned to 164 TCR beta chains.

Note on this clone: Its antigen is still unknown.

It was with 60 Vbeta and 13 Jbeta primers that the PCR ran. Using immunoSEQ multiplex PCR, the repertoire was profiled, and TCRdb retains in-frame clones only, with some absent. The sample shows around 65,000 clones, and 4% to 5.5% sits with its ten largest clones. This CDR3 comprises 16 residues. Per the germline V gene, CDR1 is SGHDT and CDR2 is YYEEEE. Unmatched junction bases numbered 7, after V lost 4 bases and J lost 0 bases. Sequencing input: PBMCs. The source is a man aged 25-40 years in good health and CMV-seropositive. V usage is TRBV5-6 and J usage is TRBJ1-1; TRBD1 matches at 9 bases. As DNA, the CDR3 is TGTGCCAGCAGCCCTCCCCGGACAGGGGTGAACACTGAAGCTTTCTTT. It specifies CASSPPRTGVNTEAFF. Based on the CDR3 plus reference TRBV5-6 and TRBJ1-1, the full variable domain is DAGVTQSPTHLIKTRGQQVTLRCSPKSGHDTVSWYQQALGQGPQFIFQYYEEEERQRGNFPDRFSGHQFPNYSSELNVNALLLGDSALYLCASSPPRTGVNTEAFFGQGTRLTVV.